A single sample gave rise to the 19 T cell receptor beta chains below, sequenced in a study of T cell repertoires in cytomegalovirus infection. Their recognized antigens are unknown. TCRdb recomputed calls from the reads with MiXCR, one row per CDR3 protein. This sample has 650,000 to 900,000 distinct CDR3 sequences, with about 33% found just once. The sample was cultured CD8+ T cells from PBMCs, taken from culture after CMV antigen stimulation. The receptors originated from a human donor in good health (CMV status not recorded). Some clones in this sample may be carry-over from other donors' samples.

This clonotype was seen once. The chain carries TRBV7-9 and TRBJ1-2; D is unresolved. CDR1 is SEHNR, CDR2 FQNEAQ, per germline (reference sequence). Trimming left V 8 bases short and J 8 bases short, with 9 bases between. This CDR3 comprises 10 residues. CDR3 in DNA: TGTGCCAGCGGTGTAGGAGGCTACACCTTC. It specifies CASGVGGYTF.

The chain couples TRBV6-5 to TRBJ1-2; 9 bases fit TRBD1. There are 15 residues in the CDR3. J was trimmed by 3 bases and V by 4 bases; bases with no gene match: 6. Germline loops: CDR1 MNHEY, CDR2 SVGAGI. CDR3 nucleotides: TGTGCCAGCAGTTTCGGAACAGGGGGCGACTATGGCTACACCTTC. Amino acids: CASSFGTGGDYGYTF.

This chain connects TRBV9 to TRBJ1-1; a weak D match, TRBD1 (5 bases). Trimming cost V 4 bases and J 1 base, with 17 bases left between them. The CDR3 runs to 16 residues. Germline V gene data show CDR1 as SGDLS and CDR2 as YYNGEE. The CDR3 nucleotides are TGTGCCAGCAGCCCAGCGGGGGATCGAGAGAACACTGAAGCTTTCTTT. It specifies CASSPAGDRENTEAFF.

The table lists this clonotype with a few counts. This sequence joins TRBV7-9 and TRBJ2-3; TRBD2 agrees at 7 bases. The CDR3 is 17 residues long. Losses at the gene ends were 2 bases for V and 4 bases for J; bases not matched to a gene: 12. Germline CDR1 reads SEHNR; CDR2 reads FQNEAQ (reference sequence). This CDR3 reads CASSLMLSGGVADTQYF. For the CDR3, the DNA is TGTGCCAGCAGCTTAATGCTAAGTGGGGGGGTCGCAGATACGCAGTATTTT.

The rearrangement joins TRBV7-9 to TRBJ1-1; the match to TRBD1 covers 8 bases. The CDR3 has 13 amino acids. The J segment lost 11 bases and the V segment lost 1 base, leaving 6 bases of the junction unmatched. CDR1 SEHNR and CDR2 FQNEAQ come from the germline V gene (reference sequence). The CDR3 DNA reads as TGTGCCAGCAGCTTAGATGCCAGGGGGCGTGCTTTCTTT. Translating gives CASSLDARGRAFF.

The chain uses TRBV10-2 and TRBJ1-4, with a weak D call TRBD1 (5 bases). With 7 bases removed from V and 2 bases from J, the gap between germline ends came to 14 bases. Germline CDR1 is WSHSY and CDR2 is SAAADI. CDR3 length equals 15 residues. The CDR3 DNA follows: TGCGCCAGCAAGGAGGGGACGGAGACTAATGAAAAACTGTTTTTT. Its translation is CASKEGTETNEKLFF.

The rearrangement links TRBV7-8 to TRBJ2-7; TRBD2 is a possible D gene (5 bases). The germline V and J ends were trimmed by 4 bases and 3 bases, with 16 bases remaining between them. Germline-derived CDR1 and CDR2 are SGHVS and FQNEAQ. The CDR3 runs 15 residues. CDR3 in amino acids: CASSSIAGGNYEQYF. For the CDR3, the DNA is TGTGCCAGCAGCTCCATTGCGGGCGGAAACTACGAGCAGTACTTC. Supplemented by reference TRBV7-8 and TRBJ2-7, the full variable domain reads GAGVSQSPRYKVAKRGQDVALRCDPISGHVSLFWYQQALGQGPEFLTYFQNEAQLDKSGLPSDRFFAERPEGSVSTLKIQRTQQEDSAVYLCASSSIAGGNYEQYFGPGTRLTVT.

This clonotype was detected only a few times. V usage is TRBV6-5 and J usage is TRBJ2-3, with 10 bases lining up with TRBD1. The CDR3 runs to 20 residues. Looked up from germline, CDR1 is MNHEY and CDR2 is SVGAGI. The J segment lost 3 bases and the V segment lost 0 bases, leaving 15 bases of the junction unmatched. The DNA for the CDR3 is TGTGCCAGCAGTTACTCTGGTGTCGGGACAGGGGATTTTGCGACAGATACGCAGTATTTT. It translates to CASSYSGVGTGDFATDTQYF.

The rearrangement uses TRBV25-1 and TRBJ1-6; D is possibly TRBD1 (5 bases). The CDR3 is 15 residues long. Germline lookup yields CDR1 MGHDK and CDR2 SYGVNS. Trimming took 2 bases from V and 4 from J, leaving 9 bases between them. CDR3 amino acids: CASSERGFYNSPLHF. The CDR3 DNA follows: TGTGCCAGCAGTGAACGGGGGTTTTATAATTCACCCCTCCACTTT.

The genes are TRBV27 and TRBJ1-2; D gene uncertain. Trimming shortened V by 5 bases and J by 3 bases, and 10 bases separated the two germline ends. The length of the CDR3 is 13 residues. Germline V lookup: CDR1 MNHEY, CDR2 SMNVEV (reference sequence). The CDR3 DNA is TGTGCCAGCAGTGGCCCAACATACTATGGCTACACCTTC. It codes for CASSGPTYYGYTF.

The chain links TRBV12-3 or TRBV12-4 to TRBJ2-5; D gene ambiguous. This CDR3 has 13 amino acids. V lost 1 base and J 5 bases, leaving 8 bases between the germline ends. This chain's CDR3 is CASSLVQLETQYF. Here the CDR3 DNA reads TGTGCCAGCAGTTTAGTACAGCTGGAGACCCAGTACTTC.

There are a few counts of this clonotype. The chain couples TRBV19 to TRBJ1-1; the D is unclear. Germline CDR1 reads LNHDA; CDR2 reads SQIVND (reference sequence). CDR3 length equals 13 residues. Trimming stripped 6 bases from V and 1 base from J, with 9 bases between. This chain's CDR3 is CASRGLANTEAFF. In DNA form, the CDR3 reads TGTGCCAGTAGAGGGTTGGCGAACACTGAAGCTTTCTTT.

This clonotype showed up just a few times. The V call is TRBV6-6, the J call TRBJ2-2, with 11 bases that match TRBD2. From germline, CDR1 is MNHNY and CDR2 SVGAGI (reference sequence). The CDR3 sequence is 17 residues long. With V trimmed by 7 bases and J by 1 base, 8 bases remained unmatched. DNA of the CDR3: TGTGCCAGCATCTCGGGACTAGCGGATAAGAACACCGGGGAGCTGTTTTTT. Amino acid sequence: CASISGLADKNTGELFF.

This chain joins TRBV12-3 or TRBV12-4 and TRBJ1-1, with a tentative D call TRBD1 (6 bases). This CDR3 is 14 amino acids long. The V and J ends lost 8 bases and 1 base respectively, with 14 bases between them. The CDR3 reads CASGTGKENTEAFF. The DNA for the CDR3 is TGTGCCAGCGGAACAGGGAAGGAGAACACTGAAGCTTTCTTT.

The CDR3 loop reads CASNDRGNTEAFF. CDR3 nucleotides: TGTGCCAGCAACGACAGGGGGAACACTGAAGCTTTCTTT. The chain uses TRBV5-4 and TRBJ1-1; 8 nucleotides agree with TRBD1. There are 13 residues in the CDR3. Trimming removed 6 bases from V and 1 base from J; junction bases left unmatched: 2. Germline V gives CDR1 SGHNT, CDR2 YYREEE (reference sequence).

This clonotype appeared a single time. The CDR3, as DNA: TGTGCCAGCAGTAAAGACAGGATTGAAGCTTTCTTT. Protein sequence: CASSKDRIEAFF. The chain recombines TRBV7-9 with TRBJ1-1, with D possibly TRBD1 on 6 matching bases. The CDR3 contains 12 residues. The germline gives CDR1 SEHNR, CDR2 FQNEAQ (reference sequence). V shed 6 bases and J shed 7 bases, with 12 bases lying between them.

This clonotype was counted many times. DNA for the CDR3: TGTGCCAGCAGCCGACAGGGAGCTATGAACACTGAAGCTTTCTTT. This translates into CASSRQGAMNTEAFF. The J gene is TRBJ1-1, the V gene TRBV7-3; 7 positions match TRBD1. Germline trimming cut 5 bases from V and 0 bases from J; bases unmatched to any gene: 6. There are 15 residues in the CDR3. Per the germline V gene, CDR1 is SGHTA and CDR2 is FQGTGA.

This chain connects TRBV28 to TRBJ1-1; possibly TRBD1 for D (5 bases). Germline V gene lookup returns CDR1 MDHEN and CDR2 SYDVKM. Trimming left V 6 bases short and J 4 bases short, with 12 bases between. The CDR3 has 13 amino acids. The CDR3 reads CASSRRVPTEAFF. CDR3 DNA: TGTGCCAGCAGCCGCAGGGTACCCACTGAAGCTTTCTTT.

The chain employs TRBV28 and TRBJ2-7; tentatively, D is TRBD2 (6 bases). This CDR3 comprises 17 residues. The germline V and J ends were trimmed by 8 bases and 0 bases, with 23 bases remaining between them. In germline, CDR1 is MDHEN, CDR2 SYDVKM. Here the CDR3 DNA reads TGTGCCAGCGGGAGTGGGGACGGGGGACTTAGCTCCTACGAGCAGTACGTC. Translation gives CASGSGDGGLSSYEQYV.